A selection of T cell receptor beta chains follows, all from one sample in a study of CXCR3-negative and CXCR3-positive naive CD8 T cells. TCRdb reprocessed the 5' RACE reads, with one entry per CDR3 protein and no DNA. The sample has about 150,000 distinct CDR3 sequences; the top ten hold nearly 0.5%. Sequencing was performed on naive CXCR3+ CD8+ T cells from blood. The source is a human donor in good health. Some clones in this sample may be carry-over from other donors' samples. Both conserved end residues are part of each CDR3. Each record gives: V gene, J gene, CDR3 protein.

>TRBV4-1|TRBJ2-7
CASSHTSGSSYEQYF
>TRBV6-5|TRBJ2-7
CASSYSNLAYYEQYF
>TRBV7-9|TRBJ2-7
CASSDVYEQYF
>TRBV19|TRBJ2-3
CASGGATDTQYF
>TRBV6-2/TRBV6-3|TRBJ2-1
CASSYGTSGYEQFF
>TRBV29-1|TRBJ2-1
CSVASGGVASYNEQFF
>TRBV9|TRBJ2-1
CASSVGGSSEQFF
>TRBV11-1|TRBJ2-7
CASSLATTYEQYF
>TRBV28|TRBJ2-1
CASRPSGMNEQFF
>TRBV6-1|TRBJ2-1
CASSEFGQFSGVNEQFF
>TRBV29-1|TRBJ1-1
CSVEGYSPEAFF
>TRBV29-1|TRBJ2-6
CSVEEGVDRGSLGANVLTF
>TRBV9|TRBJ2-1
CASSAAGTPPNLQFF
>TRBV7-9|TRBJ2-1
CASSGPDTGSSYNEQFF
>TRBV7-9|TRBJ2-3
CAGHEVRADTQYF
>TRBV7-8|TRBJ2-7
CASSAEHGQGNYEQYF
>TRBV4-1|TRBJ2-7
CASSQAGFGRGRGEQYF
>TRBV20-1|TRBJ1-6
CSARDWTKEEYNSPLHF
>TRBV28|TRBJ2-7
CASSSNLAGAFYEQYF
>TRBV7-6|TRBJ2-7
CASSSELAALEQYF
>TRBV9|TRBJ2-3
CASSVAAGEYDTQYF
>TRBV20-1|TRBJ2-7
CSAPSGGEDSYEQYF
>TRBV3-1|TRBJ2-1
CASSPLGLAGEYNEQFF
>TRBV28|TRBJ2-3
CASSPIPHSSREYTDTQYF
>TRBV11-2|TRBJ2-7
CASSFSGGAYEQYF
>TRBV11-2|TRBJ2-2
CASSAWGAGLTTGELFF
>TRBV2|TRBJ2-2
CASSETSGRNTGELFF
>TRBV7-9|TRBJ2-5
CASSIPGTARKLYQETQYF
>TRBV29-1|TRBJ2-1
CSVASYGYNEQFF
>TRBV11-2|TRBJ2-1
CASSPLAGGVGEQFF
>TRBV7-2|TRBJ2-2
CASSSLRRGLAGTGELFF
>TRBV5-8|TRBJ2-1
CASRDRIGGDEQFF
>TRBV2|TRBJ2-1
CASSGGLYEQFF
>TRBV5-6|TRBJ2-7
CASSFGQETIYEQYF
>TRBV7-2|TRBJ2-1
CASSSGRISYNEQFF
>TRBV9|TRBJ2-7
CASSVGTLSYEQYF
>TRBV7-3|TRBJ1-1
CASSSNGQEAFF
>TRBV12-3/TRBV12-4|TRBJ2-1
CASSPDYARAEQFF
>TRBV28|TRBJ2-7
CASSLRGVISFQQYF
>TRBV29-1|TRBJ2-7
CSVEDLGFKQYF
>TRBV14|TRBJ2-1
CASSQGARALYNEQFF
>TRBV28|TRBJ1-3
CASRDRASGNTIYF
>TRBV5-1|TRBJ2-1
CASSLWTGGSYNEQFF
>TRBV20-1|TRBJ2-7
CSARDPGANYEQYF
>TRBV28|TRBJ1-5
CASSLSRASNQPQHF
>TRBV13|TRBJ2-7
CASSSTALSFYEQYF
>TRBV5-5|TRBJ1-1
CASSLGAGVEAFF
>TRBV5-5|TRBJ2-3
CASSFLAAEADTQYF
>TRBV5-1|TRBJ2-7
CASTKQGGWEQYF
>TRBV19|TRBJ1-1
CASSDTGDVTEAFF
>TRBV29-1|TRBJ2-2
CSAPKGREEVGELFF
>TRBV6-5|TRBJ2-3
CASSYLWRPSTDTQYF
>TRBV11-3|TRBJ2-1
CASSSWGGGSYNEQFF